This T cell receptor beta chain came from a study of blood T cell repertoires in COVID-19. This CDR3 region has 14 residues. The V and J ends lost 0 bases and 2 bases respectively, with 8 bases between them. Germline V gives CDR1 SGHRS, CDR2 YFSETQ. Those who participated ranged in age from roughly 18 to 100 years and resided in under 25 US areas. Participants were placed into cohorts based on the clinical history they reported. A case of COVID-19 had been met by exposed participants within 2 weeks before study entry. As for this clone: This sample includes further DNA sequences coding for the same CDR3.

As originally analysed: Using reference gene primer amplification, nucleated cell counts were estimated. This table comes from immunoSEQ multiplex PCR, and its TCRdb copy is limited to in-frame clones, with some not included. V and J calls and clone size are given by that table; D and trimming were obtained from the DNA. Among fewer than 350,000 clones listed, 85% were seen once. V gene TRBV5-1 combines with J gene TRBJ1-1; D remains unclear. Source material: PBMCs or T cells enriched from blood (not recorded which). The clonotype was recovered from a woman aged 25 to 39 who had been exposed to COVID-19. The CDR3: CASSLAAGNTEAFF. CDR3 sequence (DNA): TGCGCCAGCAGCTTGGCGGCAGGTAACACTGAAGCTTTCTTT. Looking up the rest from reference TRBV5-1 and TRBJ1-1 gives the full variable domain: KAGVTQTPRYLIKTRGQQVTLSCSPISGHRSVSWYQQTPGQGLQFLFEYFSETQRNKGNFPGRFSGRQFSNSRSEMNVSTLELGDSALYLCASSLAAGNTEAFFGQGTRLTVV.